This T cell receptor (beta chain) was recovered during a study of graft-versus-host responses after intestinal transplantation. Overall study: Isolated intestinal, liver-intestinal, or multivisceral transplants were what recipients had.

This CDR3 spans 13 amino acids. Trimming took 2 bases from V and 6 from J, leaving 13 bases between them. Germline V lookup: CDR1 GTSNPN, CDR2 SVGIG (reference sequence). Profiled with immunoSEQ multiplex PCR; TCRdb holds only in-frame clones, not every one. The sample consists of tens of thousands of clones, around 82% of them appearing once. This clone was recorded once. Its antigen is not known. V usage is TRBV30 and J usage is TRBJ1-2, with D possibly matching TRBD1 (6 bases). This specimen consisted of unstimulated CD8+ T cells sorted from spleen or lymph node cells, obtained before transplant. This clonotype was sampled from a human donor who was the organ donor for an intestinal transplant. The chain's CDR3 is CAWSPLGGNGYTF. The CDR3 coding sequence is TGTGCCTGGAGTCCATTAGGGGGAAATGGCTACACCTTC.